The 8 T cell receptor beta chains in this list originate from one sample, sequenced in a study of cytomegalovirus exposure and HLA in healthy donors. The PCR made use of 60 Vbeta and 13 Jbeta primers. Data came from immunoSEQ multiplex PCR; TCRdb stores just in-frame clones and leaves some out. The table shows about 57,000 clones, with around four fifths occurring only once. The sequencing input was PBMCs. The origin of the receptors is a woman in her twenties or thirties in good health and CMV-seronegative.

This clone was seen just once. The chain uses TRBV4-1 and TRBJ1-5; TRBD1 might be the D (5 bases). The CDR3 has 14 amino acids. Trimming shortened V by 1 base and J by 3 bases, and 7 bases separated the two germline ends. Germline lookup yields CDR1 MGHRA and CDR2 YSYEKL. CDR3: CASSQGGANQPQHF. As DNA, the CDR3 is TGCGCCAGCAGCCAAGGGGGCGCCAATCAGCCCCAGCATTTT.

The V call is TRBV6-1, the J call TRBJ2-4, with D tentatively TRBD1 (6 bases). Deletions cut 9 bases from V and 8 bases from J, with 17 bases between. CDR1 is MNHNS, CDR2 SASEGT, per germline. This CDR3 region has 13 residues. The CDR3 sequence: CASSGHWIDIQYF. The CDR3 nucleotides read TGTGCCAGTTCGGGACACTGGATAGACATTCAGTACTTC.

This clone was observed once. The genes are TRBV12-5 and TRBJ2-2; D uncertain. Trimming removed 0 bases from V and 3 bases from J, with 8 bases in between. CDR1 and CDR2 from the germline V gene are LGHNT and FRNRAP. The CDR3 runs to 15 residues. As DNA, the CDR3 is TGTGCTAGTGGTTTGGTACAATCTCACACCGGGGAGCTGTTTTTT. Protein: CASGLVQSHTGELFF.

The V and J genes are TRBV4-1 and TRBJ1-4; D is undetermined. The V end was cut by 0 bases, the J end by 8 bases, with 13 bases between. CDR1 MGHRA and CDR2 YSYEKL come from the germline V gene. The CDR3 runs 15 residues. The CDR3 DNA reads as TGCGCCAGCAGCCAAGAATTCACAGTTGCAGAAAAACTGTTTTTT. It specifies CASSQEFTVAEKLFF.

The chain is built from TRBV6-5 and TRBJ1-6; weak D call: TRBD1 (6 bases). V lost 5 bases and J 7 bases, leaving 12 bases between the germline ends. CDR1 and CDR2 (germline): MNHEY, SVGAGI. The CDR3 is 14 amino acids. The CDR3 spells CASSPSQGNSPLHF. DNA for the CDR3: TGTGCCAGCAGTCCCTCCCAGGGGAATTCACCCCTCCACTTT.

The genes are TRBV6-5 and TRBJ2-1; TRBD2 agrees at 10 bases. V lost 3 bases, J lost 8 bases, and 10 bases stayed unmatched. The germline gives CDR1 MNHEY, CDR2 SVGAGI. The CDR3 sequence is 16 residues long. CDR3: CASSYSGVAGGHEQFF. In nucleotides, the CDR3 is TGTGCCAGCAGTTATTCCGGAGTAGCGGGAGGTCATGAGCAGTTCTTC.

The chain couples TRBV30 to TRBJ1-5; 8 bases line up with TRBD1. After removal of 5 bases from V and 7 bases from J, the junction contained 10 bases not matched to a gene. The length of the CDR3 is 14 residues. Germline CDR1 is GTSNPN and CDR2 is SVGIG (reference sequence). CDR3 nucleotide sequence: TGTGCCTGGGACGTAGACAGGGGAAGACAGCCCCAGCATTTT. Its translation is CAWDVDRGRQPQHF.

This chain connects TRBV27 to TRBJ2-2; D possibly corresponds to TRBD2 (5 bases). V shed 5 bases and J shed 5 bases, with 15 bases lying between them. This CDR3 region has 15 residues. CDR1 is MNHEY and CDR2 is SMNVEV in the germline V gene (reference sequence). CDR3 bases: TGTGCCAGCAGTCCACGATCCTGGGAGACCGGGGAGCTGTTTTTT. Amino acids: CASSPRSWETGELFF.